These 14 T cell receptor beta chains were sequenced from one sample in a study of blood T cells in healthy people across ages. Together with a sample-barcoded 5' primer, a J-beta primer mix was included in a second PCR lasting roughly 6 to 12 cycles. TCRdb fed the 5' RACE reads into MiXCR, producing one record per CDR3 protein. The sample holds 850,000 to 1,100,000 distinct CDR3 sequences, roughly two fifths seen once. Sequencing was performed on blood. The receptors stem from a man aged 18 to 30 in good health.

The chain uses TRBV20-1 and TRBJ2-1; D may correspond to TRBD1 or TRBD2 (5 bases each). The germline V and J ends were trimmed by 5 bases and 4 bases, with 21 bases remaining between them. The CDR3 extends over 16 amino acids. CDR1 DFQATT and CDR2 SNEGSKA come from the germline V gene (reference sequence). The chain's CDR3 is CSAEPPGPTAYNEQFF. CDR3 nucleotide sequence: TGCAGTGCTGAGCCTCCGGGACCAACGGCATACAATGAGCAGTTCTTC.

The chain recombines TRBV12-3 or TRBV12-4 with TRBJ2-3, with D tentatively TRBD1 (6 bases). Trimming cost V 3 bases and J 5 bases, with 18 bases left between them. This CDR3 is 16 amino acids long. CDR3 region: CASSLSRGWERDTQYF. CDR3 coding DNA: TGTGCCAGCAGTTTGAGCAGGGGTTGGGAGCGAGATACGCAGTATTTT.

CDR3 protein: CASNRGGLLTDTQYF. Written as DNA, the CDR3 is TGTGCCAGCAATAGGGGGGGTCTTCTAACAGATACGCAGTATTTT. The V and J genes are TRBV9 and TRBJ2-3; TRBD2 is a possible D gene (7 bases). The CDR3 contains 15 residues. V lost 6 bases, J lost 3 bases, and 17 bases lay in between. Germline V gives CDR1 SGDLS, CDR2 YYNGEE.

DNA for the CDR3: TGTGCCAGCAGTAAACAGGGCAGCACTGAAGCTTTCTTT. This gives the protein CASSKQGSTEAFF. This rearrangement joins TRBV12-3 or TRBV12-4 to TRBJ1-1; D may be TRBD1 (6 bases). V was clipped by 5 bases and J by 4 bases, with 11 bases between them. This CDR3 is built from 13 residues.

This clonotype turned up a few times. The chain employs TRBV10-3 and TRBJ1-2; D uncertain. Germline-derived CDR1 and CDR2 are ENHRY and SYGVKD. Trimming pared 6 bases from V and 5 bases from J, leaving 16 bases between. The CDR3 covers 14 residues. The chain's CDR3 is CAISGRATDYGYTF. The CDR3, as DNA: TGTGCCATCAGCGGACGGGCGACTGATTATGGCTACACCTTC.

J is TRBJ2-3 and V is TRBV3-1; D remains ambiguous. This CDR3 spans 19 amino acids. The ends were cut back, 0 bases at V and 0 bases at J, with 19 bases in the middle. Germline CDR1 LGHDT, CDR2 YNNKEL (reference sequence). The CDR3 sequence is CASSQERLLKRLSTDTQYF. The CDR3 nucleotides read TGTGCCAGCAGCCAAGAGCGACTTTTAAAACGCTTAAGCACAGATACGCAGTATTTT.

This clonotype has more than one count but fewer than ten. The CDR3 spells CASSITDGYEQYF. The CDR3 DNA reads as TGTGCCAGCAGCATCACGGACGGCTACGAGCAGTACTTC. The chain uses TRBV7-8 and TRBJ2-7; D ambiguous. This CDR3 has 13 amino acids. Between the trimmed V and J ends, which lost 5 bases and 3 bases, there was a span of 11 bases. Per germline, CDR1 SGHVS and CDR2 FQNEAQ.

The chain combines TRBV4-1 with TRBJ2-3, with D hard to call. The V gene lost 1 base and the J gene lost 0 bases, with 14 bases spanning the gap. There are 17 residues in the CDR3. In germline, CDR1 is MGHRA, CDR2 YSYEKL. CDR3 region: CASSQGDGPLSTDTQYF. CDR3 coding DNA: TGCGCCAGCAGCCAAGGTGATGGTCCCCTTAGCACAGATACGCAGTATTTT.

The chain recombines TRBV4-1 with TRBJ2-7; D gene uncertain. Between the trimmed V and J ends, which lost 2 bases and 3 bases, there was a span of 8 bases. Germline loops: CDR1 MGHRA, CDR2 YSYEKL. This CDR3 region has 13 residues. CDR3: CASSQTQLYEQYF. The CDR3 DNA follows: TGCGCCAGCAGCCAAACACAACTCTACGAGCAGTACTTC.

A note on this clonotype: This sequence may be a read error, since a much larger clone differs from it by one base. V gene TRBV6-1 combines with J gene TRBJ1-6; D perhaps matches TRBD1 (6 bases). The CDR3 spans 14 residues. Germline assignment: CDR1 MNHNS and CDR2 SASEGT. The CDR3 protein is CASSIGQSNSPPHF. The CDR3 nucleotides read TGTGCCAGCAGCATAGGACAGAGCAATTCACCCCCCCACTTT.

Worth noting for this clonotype: The germline gene is not matched at one end of the junction; a read error may be the cause. The chain couples TRBV2 to TRBJ2-7; tentative D call: TRBD2 (5 bases). In germline, CDR1 is SNHLY, CDR2 FYNNEI. The CDR3 spans 15 residues. CDR3 nucleotide sequence: TGTGCCTGCAGTGAGTCCGGGGTTGTCTCCTACGAGCAGTACTTC. Its protein is CACSESGVVSYEQYF.

The chain uses TRBV7-8 and TRBJ2-1; maybe TRBD1 (6 bases). V lost 2 bases and J 2 bases, leaving 25 bases between the germline ends. The germline V gene has CDR1 SGHVS and CDR2 FQNEAQ. The CDR3 runs to 20 residues. The CDR3 sequence is CASSLYSFGLAGVAYNEQFF. The CDR3, as DNA: TGTGCCAGCAGCTTATACTCGTTCGGTCTCGCAGGGGTGGCCTACAATGAGCAGTTCTTC. The variable domain in full, with the rest retrieved from reference TRBV7-8 and TRBJ2-1, is GAGVSQSPRYKVAKRGQDVALRCDPISGHVSLFWYQQALGQGPEFLTYFQNEAQLDKSGLPSDRFFAERPEGSVSTLKIQRTQQEDSAVYLCASSLYSFGLAGVAYNEQFFGPGTRLTVL.

This clonotype was seen at least ten times. The chain uses TRBV11-1 and TRBJ2-1; D is ambiguous. Trimming pared 3 bases from V and 5 bases from J, leaving 8 bases between. The CDR3 is 13 amino acids. CDR1 is SGHAT and CDR2 is FQDESV in the germline V gene (reference sequence). CDR3 sequence reads: CASSFGAHNEQFF. The CDR3, as DNA: TGTGCCAGCAGCTTCGGAGCTCACAATGAGCAGTTCTTC.

The CDR3 spells CASSTTGETRRPFF. As DNA, the CDR3 is TGTGCCAGCAGCACGACAGGGGAAACCCGACGGCCGTTCTTC. The chain carries TRBV28 and TRBJ2-1, with 8 bases matching TRBD1. V lost 6 bases to trimming and J lost 15 bases; unmatched junction nucleotides: 16. The CDR3 covers 14 residues. CDR1 is MDHEN, CDR2 SYDVKM, per germline.